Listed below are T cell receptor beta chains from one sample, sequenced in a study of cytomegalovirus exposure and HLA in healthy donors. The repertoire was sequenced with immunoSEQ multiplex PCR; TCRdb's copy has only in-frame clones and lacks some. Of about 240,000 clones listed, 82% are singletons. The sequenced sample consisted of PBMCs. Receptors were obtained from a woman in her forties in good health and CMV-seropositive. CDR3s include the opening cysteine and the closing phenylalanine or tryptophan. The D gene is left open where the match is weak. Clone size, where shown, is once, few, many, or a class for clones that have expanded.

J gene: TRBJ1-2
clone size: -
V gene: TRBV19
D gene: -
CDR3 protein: CASSTQKTGLWQGYTF
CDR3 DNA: TGTGCCAGTAGTACCCAAAAGACAGGCCTTTGGCAAGGCTACACCTTC

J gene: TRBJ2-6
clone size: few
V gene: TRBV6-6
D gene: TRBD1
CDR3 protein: CASSYRTGAGANVLTF
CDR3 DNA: TGTGCCAGCAGTTACCGGACAGGGGCTGGGGCCAACGTCCTGACTTTC

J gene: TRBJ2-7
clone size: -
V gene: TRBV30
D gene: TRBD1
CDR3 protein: CAWSVGTGNYEQYF
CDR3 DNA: TGTGCCTGGAGTGTTGGGACAGGGAACTACGAGCAGTACTTC

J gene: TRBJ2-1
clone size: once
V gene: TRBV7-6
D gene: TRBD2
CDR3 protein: CASSLPTGGPTNEQFF
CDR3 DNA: TGTGCCAGCAGCTTACCTACGGGAGGGCCAACAAATGAGCAGTTCTTC

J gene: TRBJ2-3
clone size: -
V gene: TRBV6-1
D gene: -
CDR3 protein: CATFTYSPGTDTQYF
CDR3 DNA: TGTGCCACGTTCACGTACTCTCCTGGCACAGATACGCAGTATTTT

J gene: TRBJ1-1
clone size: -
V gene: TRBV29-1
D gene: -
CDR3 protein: CSVPTLREGGTEAFF
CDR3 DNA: TGCAGCGTACCGACCCTTCGGGAGGGGGGGACTGAAGCTTTCTTT

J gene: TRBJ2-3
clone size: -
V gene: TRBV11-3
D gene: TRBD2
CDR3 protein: CASSLVGTSGIDTQYF
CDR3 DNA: TGTGCCAGCAGCTTAGTCGGGACTAGCGGTATAGATACGCAGTATTTT

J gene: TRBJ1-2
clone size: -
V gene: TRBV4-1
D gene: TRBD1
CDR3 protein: CASSHGQGANYGYTF
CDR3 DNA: TGCGCCAGCAGCCATGGACAGGGAGCTAACTATGGCTACACCTTC

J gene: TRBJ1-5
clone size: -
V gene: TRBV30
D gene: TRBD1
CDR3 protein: CAWSYGQGAGQPQHF
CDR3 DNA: TGTGCCTGGAGTTATGGACAGGGGGCAGGACAGCCCCAGCATTTT

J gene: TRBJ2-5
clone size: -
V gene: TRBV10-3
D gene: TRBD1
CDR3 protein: CATTGQEYQETQYF
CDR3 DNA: TGTGCCACCACCGGACAGGAGTACCAAGAGACCCAGTACTTC

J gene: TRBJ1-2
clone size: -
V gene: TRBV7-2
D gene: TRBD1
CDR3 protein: CASSLEQGNGYTF
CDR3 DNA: TGTGCCAGCAGCTTAGAACAGGGGAACGGCTACACCTTC

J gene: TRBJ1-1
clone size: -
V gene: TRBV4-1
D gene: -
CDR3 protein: CASSPWTANTEAFF
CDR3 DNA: TGCGCCAGCAGCCCCTGGACAGCGAACACTGAAGCTTTCTTT

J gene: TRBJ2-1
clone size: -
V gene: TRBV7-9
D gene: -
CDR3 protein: CASSANYINEQFF
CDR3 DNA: TGTGCCAGCAGCGCCAACTACATCAATGAGCAGTTCTTC

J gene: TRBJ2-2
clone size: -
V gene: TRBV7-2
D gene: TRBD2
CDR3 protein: CASSLGRLAGGPRTGELFF
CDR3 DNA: TGTGCCAGCAGCCTGGGCCGACTAGCGGGAGGGCCACGCACCGGGGAGCTGTTTTTT

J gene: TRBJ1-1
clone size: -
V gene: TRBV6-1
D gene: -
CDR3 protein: CASIAGIYTEAFF
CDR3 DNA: TGTGCCAGCATAGCGGGGATCTACACTGAAGCTTTCTTT

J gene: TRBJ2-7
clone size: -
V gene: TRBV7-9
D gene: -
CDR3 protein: CSSSLGVTTPRGQYF
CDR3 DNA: TGTTCCAGCAGCTTAGGGGTGACGACCCCCCGAGGGCAGTACTTC